The present T cell receptor (beta chain) was sequenced within a study of shared clonotypes between healthy human individuals. The CDR3 sequence is 17 residues long. The V segment lost 1 base and the J segment 2 bases; nucleotides outside the gene matches: 9. Germline CDR1 SGHVS, CDR2 FNYEAQ. The table came from immunoSEQ multiplex PCR; TCRdb's copy has only in-frame clones and leaves some out. The sample carries hundreds of thousands of clones, around 79% recorded once. V gene TRBV7-6 combines with J gene TRBJ1-1, with 8 bases identical to TRBD1. This TCR was recovered from a man under 40 in good health. Sequencing was performed on memory CD4+ T cells sorted from blood. Indicated subset: CD45RA-negative fraction. This CDR3 is CASSLGGQGIINTEAFF. The CDR3 DNA reads as TGTGCCAGCAGCTTAGGAGGACAGGGAATAATAAACACTGAAGCTTTCTTT.